These 11 T cell receptor beta chains came from one sample sequenced in a study of cytomegalovirus exposure and HLA in healthy donors (dated by TCRdb to about 2017). Library generation was performed with the immunoSEQ multiplex PCR assay. For the multiplex PCR, a mixture combining 60 forward primers for TCR Vbeta segments and 13 reverse primers for TCR Jbeta segments was used. Drawn from immuneACCESS, this table holds only the in-frame rearrangements with V and J called that TCRdb kept. Clones are partly lost; checked studies trace under half to an unresolved V gene and leave the rest unexplained. Recorded for this sample are 100,000 to 150,000 clones; roughly 70% of them occurred a single time. The ten top clones hold 3% to 4.5% of the sample. The sequenced sample was PBMCs. These receptors all come from a man aged 35 to 55 in good health and CMV-seropositive.

The chain recombines TRBV6-5 with TRBJ1-2, with 8 bases lining up with TRBD1. V trimming: 0 bases; J trimming: 6 bases; junction bases outside the gene matches: 3. Germline assignment: CDR1 MNHEY and CDR2 SVGAGI. The length of the CDR3 is 14 residues. This chain's CDR3 is CASSYSTGVNGYTF. Here the CDR3 DNA reads TGTGCCAGCAGTTACTCGACAGGGGTCAATGGCTACACCTTC.

Here the CDR3 reads CSGGRTGELFF. For the CDR3, the DNA is TGCAGCGGCGGAAGGACCGGGGAGCTGTTTTTT. This chain uses TRBV29-1 with TRBJ2-2; D uncertain. This CDR3 has 11 amino acids. The germline CDR1 and CDR2 sequences are SQVTM and ANQGSEA. V was clipped by 7 bases and J by 5 bases, with 8 bases between them.

The chain joins TRBV30 to TRBJ1-4, with D maybe TRBD1 (5 bases). CDR3 length equals 14 residues. V gave up 3 bases and J gave up 7 bases, with 15 bases separating them. Looked up from germline, CDR1 is GTSNPN and CDR2 is SVGIG (reference sequence). CDR3 in amino acids: CAWSSGGGGEKLFF. CDR3 nucleotides: TGTGCCTGGAGCTCGGGGGGGGGAGGTGAAAAACTGTTTTTT.

The J gene is TRBJ2-1, the V gene TRBV27; D call uncertain. From germline, CDR1 is MNHEY and CDR2 SMNVEV (reference sequence). The CDR3 runs 13 residues. Trimming stripped 8 bases from V and 0 bases from J, with 8 bases between. The CDR3 DNA is TGTGCCAGCGCGGTTAACTCCTACAATGAGCAGTTCTTC. This gives the protein CASAVNSYNEQFF.

The genes are TRBV30 and TRBJ2-3, with TRBD1 identical over 9 bases. The CDR3 loop spans 15 amino acids. The trim removed 2 bases at V and 5 bases at J, leaving 8 bases unmatched. Per the germline V gene, CDR1 is GTSNPN and CDR2 is SVGIG (reference sequence). The chain's CDR3 is CAWSSIDRGIDTQYF. As DNA, the CDR3 is TGTGCCTGGAGTTCCATCGACAGGGGGATAGATACGCAGTATTTT.

CDR3 region: CATRQSNQPQHF. The CDR3 DNA reads TGTGCCACTCGACAGAGCAATCAGCCCCAGCATTTT. The chain joins TRBV7-2 to TRBJ1-5; D perhaps matches TRBD1 (5 bases). Germline CDR1 reads SGHTA; CDR2 reads FQGNSA. This CDR3 has 12 amino acids. V lost 10 bases and J 1 base, leaving 8 bases between the germline ends.

This clone has only one observation. This chain connects TRBV28 to TRBJ2-7, with a tentative D call TRBD2 (6 bases). The CDR3 sequence is 15 residues long. Per the germline V gene, CDR1 is MDHEN and CDR2 is SYDVKM. V was shortened by 6 bases and J by 6 bases, with 21 bases between the two germline ends. CDR3 loop: CASSTWGLGPPEQYF. In DNA form, the CDR3 reads TGTGCCAGCAGCACCTGGGGACTGGGGCCCCCCGAGCAGTACTTC.

CDR3 bases: TGTGCCAGCAGTCGCCAGGGGGGAGGCTATGGCTACACCTTC. Its translation: CASSRQGGGYGYTF. The chain combines TRBV28 with TRBJ1-2; TRBD1 aligns across 7 bases. The CDR3 length is 14 residues. Germline V CDR1 and CDR2: MDHEN, SYDVKM. The V segment lost 5 bases and the J segment 4 bases; nucleotides outside the gene matches: 7.

The chain recombines TRBV4-2 with TRBJ2-3, with 14 bases identical to TRBD2. This CDR3 spans 15 amino acids. Germline values: CDR1 LGHNA, CDR2 YNFKEQ. Trimming removed 0 bases from V and 13 bases from J; junction bases left unmatched: 6. CDR3 nucleotides: TGTGCCAGCAGCCAAGACGGTTCGGGACTAGCGGGGGAGTATTTT. Amino acid sequence: CASSQDGSGLAGEYF.

This clone was seen more than once but under ten times. Its ends do not fully match the called genes, so a read error is possible. V gene TRBV29-1 combines with J gene TRBJ2-7; the match to TRBD2 covers 10 bases. The CDR3 has 15 residues. Germline loops: CDR1 SQVTM, CDR2 ANQGSEA. In nucleotides, the CDR3 is TGCAGAGTTGAAGACGGGCTAGCGGGAGTCGACGAGCAGTACTTC. Its translation: CRVEDGLAGVDEQYF.

Only one count was recorded for this clone. The chain combines TRBV9 with TRBJ1-1; D perhaps matches TRBD1 (6 bases). In germline, CDR1 is SGDLS, CDR2 YYNGEE. This CDR3 has 13 amino acids. V dropped 0 bases and J dropped 7 bases, with 10 bases sitting between them. CDR3 residues: CASSVAQGSEAFF. The CDR3 DNA reads as TGTGCCAGCAGCGTAGCACAGGGTAGTGAAGCTTTCTTT.